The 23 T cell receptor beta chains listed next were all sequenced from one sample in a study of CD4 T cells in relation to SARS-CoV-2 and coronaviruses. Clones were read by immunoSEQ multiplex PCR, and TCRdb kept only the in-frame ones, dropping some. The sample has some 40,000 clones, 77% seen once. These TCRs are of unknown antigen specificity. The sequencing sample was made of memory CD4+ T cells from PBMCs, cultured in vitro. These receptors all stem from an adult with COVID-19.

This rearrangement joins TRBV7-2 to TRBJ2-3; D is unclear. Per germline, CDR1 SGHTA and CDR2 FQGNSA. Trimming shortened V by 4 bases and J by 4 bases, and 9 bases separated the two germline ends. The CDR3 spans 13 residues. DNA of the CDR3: TGTGCCAGCAGCTATCAGTTATCAGATACGCAGTATTTT. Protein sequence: CASSYQLSDTQYF.

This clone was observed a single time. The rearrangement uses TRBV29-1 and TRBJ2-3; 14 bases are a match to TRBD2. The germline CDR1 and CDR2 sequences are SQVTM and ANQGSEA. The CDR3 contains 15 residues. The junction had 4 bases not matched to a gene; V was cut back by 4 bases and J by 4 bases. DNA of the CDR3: TGCAGCGTTGCCGGGACTAGCGGGAGTCCAGATACGCAGTATTTT. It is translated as CSVAGTSGSPDTQYF.

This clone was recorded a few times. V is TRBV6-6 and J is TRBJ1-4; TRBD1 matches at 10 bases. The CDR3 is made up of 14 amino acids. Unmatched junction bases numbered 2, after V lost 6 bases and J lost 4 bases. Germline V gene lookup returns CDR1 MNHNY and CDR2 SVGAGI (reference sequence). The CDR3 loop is CASRTGGLNEKLFF. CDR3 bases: TGTGCCAGCAGGACAGGGGGCCTTAATGAAAAACTGTTTTTT.

CDR3 DNA: TGCAGCGTTGACAGGCAACCGGCAAATGAGCAGTTCTTC. The encoded protein is CSVDRQPANEQFF. This chain joins TRBV29-1 and TRBJ2-1, with no clear D. Trimming shortened V by 3 bases and J by 7 bases, and 13 bases separated the two germline ends. This CDR3 has 13 amino acids. Germline CDR1 and CDR2: SQVTM and ANQGSEA.

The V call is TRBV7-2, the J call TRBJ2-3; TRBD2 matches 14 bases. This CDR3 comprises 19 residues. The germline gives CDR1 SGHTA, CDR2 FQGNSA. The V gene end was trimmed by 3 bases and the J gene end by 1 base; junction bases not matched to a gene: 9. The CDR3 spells CASSLTGTSGRAGTDTQYF. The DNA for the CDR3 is TGTGCCAGCAGCTTGACCGGGACTAGCGGGAGAGCTGGCACAGATACGCAGTATTTT. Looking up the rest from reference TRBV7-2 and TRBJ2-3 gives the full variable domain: GAGVSQSPSNKVTEKGKDVELRCDPISGHTALYWYRQSLGQGLEFLIYFQGNSAPDKSGLPSDRFSAERTGGSVSTLTIQRTQQEDSAVYLCASSLTGTSGRAGTDTQYFGPGTRLTVL.

The chain's CDR3 is CASSSDSFSNQPQHF. DNA of the CDR3: TGTGCCAGCAGCTCCGACTCTTTTAGCAATCAGCCCCAGCATTTT. This chain connects TRBV5-5 to TRBJ1-5; the D is unclear. The germline V gene has CDR1 SGHKS and CDR2 YYEKEE (reference sequence). This CDR3 comprises 15 residues. Trimming cost V 3 bases and J 0 bases, with 10 bases left between them.

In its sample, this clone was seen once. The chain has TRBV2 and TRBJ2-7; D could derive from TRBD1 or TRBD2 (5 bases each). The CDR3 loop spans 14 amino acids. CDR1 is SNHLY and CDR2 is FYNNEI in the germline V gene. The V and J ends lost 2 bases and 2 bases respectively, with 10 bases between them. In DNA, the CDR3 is TGTGCCAGCAGTGAATTCTTGGGGGCCTACGAGCAGTACTTC. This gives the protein CASSEFLGAYEQYF. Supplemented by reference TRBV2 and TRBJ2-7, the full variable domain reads EPEVTQTPSHQVTQMGQEVILRCVPISNHLYFYWYRQILGQKVEFLVSFYNNEISEKSEIFDDQFSVERPDGSNFTLKIRSTKLEDSAMYFCASSEFLGAYEQYFGPGTRLTVT.

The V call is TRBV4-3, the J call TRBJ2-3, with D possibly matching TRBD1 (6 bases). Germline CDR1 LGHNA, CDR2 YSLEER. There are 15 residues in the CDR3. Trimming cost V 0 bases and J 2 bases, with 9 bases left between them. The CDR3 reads CASSQDAGATDTQYF. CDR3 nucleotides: TGCGCCAGCAGCCAAGATGCAGGGGCCACAGATACGCAGTATTTT.

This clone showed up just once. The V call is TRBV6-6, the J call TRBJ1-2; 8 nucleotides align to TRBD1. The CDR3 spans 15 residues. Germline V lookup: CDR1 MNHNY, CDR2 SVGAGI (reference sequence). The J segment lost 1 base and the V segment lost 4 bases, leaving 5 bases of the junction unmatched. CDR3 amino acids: CASSSTGANNYGYTF. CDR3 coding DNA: TGTGCCAGCAGTTCGACAGGGGCGAATAACTATGGCTACACCTTC.

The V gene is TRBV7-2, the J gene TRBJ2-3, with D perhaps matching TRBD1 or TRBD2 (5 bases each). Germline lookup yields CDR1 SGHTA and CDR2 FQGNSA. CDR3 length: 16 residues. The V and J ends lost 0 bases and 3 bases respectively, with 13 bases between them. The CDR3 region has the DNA TGTGCCAGCAGCTTAGCGCTGGGGCGGGCAACAGATACGCAGTATTTT. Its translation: CASSLALGRATDTQYF.

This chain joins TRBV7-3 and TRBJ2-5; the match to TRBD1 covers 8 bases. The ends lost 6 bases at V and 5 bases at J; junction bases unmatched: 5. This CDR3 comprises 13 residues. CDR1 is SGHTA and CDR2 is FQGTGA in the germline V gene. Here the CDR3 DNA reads TGTGCCAGCAGTCAGGGGGCATGGGAGACCCAGTACTTC. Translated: CASSQGAWETQYF.

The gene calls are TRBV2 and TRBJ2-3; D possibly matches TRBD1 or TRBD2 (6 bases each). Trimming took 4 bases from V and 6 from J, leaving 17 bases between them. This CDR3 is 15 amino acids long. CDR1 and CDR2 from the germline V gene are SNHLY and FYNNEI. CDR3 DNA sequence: TGTGCCAGCAGTGGGGGGCAGGGGACTGTGGATACGCAGTATTTT. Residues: CASSGGQGTVDTQYF. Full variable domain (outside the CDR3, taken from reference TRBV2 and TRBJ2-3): EPEVTQTPSHQVTQMGQEVILRCVPISNHLYFYWYRQILGQKVEFLVSFYNNEISEKSEIFDDQFSVERPDGSNFTLKIRSTKLEDSAMYFCASSGGQGTVDTQYFGPGTRLTVL.

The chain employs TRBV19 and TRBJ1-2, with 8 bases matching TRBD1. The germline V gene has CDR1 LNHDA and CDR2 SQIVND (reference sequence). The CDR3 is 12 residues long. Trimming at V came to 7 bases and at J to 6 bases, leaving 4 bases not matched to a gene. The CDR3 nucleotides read TGTGCCAGTACCCCGACAGGGGATGGCTACACCTTC. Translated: CASTPTGDGYTF.

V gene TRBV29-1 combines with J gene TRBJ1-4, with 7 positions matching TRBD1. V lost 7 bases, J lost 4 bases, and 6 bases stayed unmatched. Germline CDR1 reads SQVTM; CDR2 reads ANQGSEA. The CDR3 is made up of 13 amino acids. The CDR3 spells CSAQGTDNEKLFF. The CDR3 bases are TGCAGCGCGCAGGGGACAGATAATGAAAAACTGTTTTTT.

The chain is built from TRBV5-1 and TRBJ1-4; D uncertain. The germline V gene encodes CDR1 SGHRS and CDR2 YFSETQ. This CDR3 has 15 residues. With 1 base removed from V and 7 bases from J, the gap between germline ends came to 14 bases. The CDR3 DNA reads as TGCGCCAGCAGCTTGAGCGACCCCTGGGCTGAAAAACTGTTTTTT. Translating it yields CASSLSDPWAEKLFF.

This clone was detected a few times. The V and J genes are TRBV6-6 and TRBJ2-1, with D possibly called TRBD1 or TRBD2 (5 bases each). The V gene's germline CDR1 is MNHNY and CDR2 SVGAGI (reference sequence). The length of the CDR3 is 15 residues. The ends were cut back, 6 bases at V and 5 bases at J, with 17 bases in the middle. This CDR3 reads CASSRPTRGDNEQFF. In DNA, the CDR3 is TGTGCCAGCAGCCGACCAACCAGAGGGGACAATGAGCAGTTCTTC.

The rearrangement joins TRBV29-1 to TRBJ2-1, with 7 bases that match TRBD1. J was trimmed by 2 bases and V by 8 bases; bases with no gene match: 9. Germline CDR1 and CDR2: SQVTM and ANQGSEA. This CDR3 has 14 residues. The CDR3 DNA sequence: TGCAGCCTAAACAGGGGCTCGACCTACAATGAGCAGTTCTTC. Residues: CSLNRGSTYNEQFF.

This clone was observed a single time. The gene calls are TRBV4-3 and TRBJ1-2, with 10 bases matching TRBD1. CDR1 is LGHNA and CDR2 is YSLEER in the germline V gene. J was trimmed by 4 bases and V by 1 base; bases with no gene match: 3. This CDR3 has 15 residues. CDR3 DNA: TGCGCCAGCAGCCAAGGGGACAGGGGCGCCTATGGCTACACCTTC. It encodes CASSQGDRGAYGYTF.

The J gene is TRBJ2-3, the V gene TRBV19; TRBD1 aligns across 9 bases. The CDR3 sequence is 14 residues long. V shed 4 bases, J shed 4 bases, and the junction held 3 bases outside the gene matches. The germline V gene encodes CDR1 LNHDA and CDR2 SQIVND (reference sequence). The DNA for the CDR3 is TGTGCCAGTAGTAAGGGACAGGGATCAGATACGCAGTATTTT. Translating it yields CASSKGQGSDTQYF. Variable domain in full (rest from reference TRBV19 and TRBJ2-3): DGGITQSPKYLFRKEGQNVTLSCEQNLNHDAMYWYRQDPGQGLRLIYYSQIVNDFQKGDIAEGYSVSREKKESFPLTVTSAQKNPTAFYLCASSKGQGSDTQYFGPGTRLTVL.

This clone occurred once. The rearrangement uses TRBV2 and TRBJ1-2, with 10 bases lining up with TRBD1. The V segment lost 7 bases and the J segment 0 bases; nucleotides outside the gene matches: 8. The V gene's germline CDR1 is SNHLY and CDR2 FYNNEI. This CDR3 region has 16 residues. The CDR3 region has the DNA TGTGCCAGCAACCCGACAGGGGGCTCTGCTAACTATGGCTACACCTTC. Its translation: CASNPTGGSANYGYTF.

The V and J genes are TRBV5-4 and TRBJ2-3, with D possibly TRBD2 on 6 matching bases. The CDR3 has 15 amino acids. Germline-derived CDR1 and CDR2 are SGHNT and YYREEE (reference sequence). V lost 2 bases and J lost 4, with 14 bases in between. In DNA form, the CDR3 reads TGTGCCAGCAGCTTTTCGGGGGTAGAAGCAGATACGCAGTATTTT. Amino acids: CASSFSGVEADTQYF.

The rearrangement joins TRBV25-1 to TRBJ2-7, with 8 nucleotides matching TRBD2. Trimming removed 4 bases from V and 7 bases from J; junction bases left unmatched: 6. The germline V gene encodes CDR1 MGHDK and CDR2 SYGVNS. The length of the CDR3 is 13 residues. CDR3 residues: CASSVRTSSEQYF. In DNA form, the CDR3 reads TGTGCCAGCAGTGTTCGGACTAGCTCGGAGCAGTACTTC.

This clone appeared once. The CDR3 loop reads CASSEAGTGSGYTF. CDR3 in DNA: TGTGCCAGCAGCGAAGCCGGGACAGGGTCCGGCTACACCTTC. This rearrangement joins TRBV7-9 to TRBJ1-2, with TRBD1 identical over 9 bases. After removal of 5 bases from V and 8 bases from J, the junction contained 9 bases not matched to a gene. The CDR3 sequence is 14 residues long. The germline V gene encodes CDR1 SEHNR and CDR2 FQNEAQ (reference sequence).